These T cell receptor beta chains were read from a single sample in a study of regulatory T cells in long-lasting Graves disease. From the multiplex PCR reads, TCRdb called clonotypes with MiXCR, one entry per CDR3 protein. Here the sample spans some 370,000 distinct CDR3 sequences, roughly 23% being singletons. The specimen comprised peripheral blood mononuclear cells (PBMCs), sampled when the disease was refractory, from a patient treated with antithyroid drugs. These receptors were taken from a woman in her forties with Graves disease. Each CDR3 is given with its conserved first and last residue. The order of the fields is V gene, D gene, clone size, J gene, CDR3 DNA, CDR3 protein. The D gene is left open where the match is weak. Only some rows state a clone size, as once, few, many or a class for expanded clones.

TRBV29-1,TRBD2,-,TRBJ2-7,TGCAGCGTCACGACTAGCAGTTACGAGCAGTACTTC,CSVTTSSYEQYF
TRBV27,TRBD1,many,TRBJ2-2,TGTGCCAGCAAACTCACAGGGGGCAGCACCGGGGAGCTGTTTTTT,CASKLTGGSTGELFF
TRBV7-9,-,-,TRBJ2-5,TGTGCCAGCAGCTTAGCAGGGTCTGAGACCCAGTACTTC,CASSLAGSETQYF
TRBV3-1,-,-,TRBJ2-2,TGTGCCAGCAGCCAAAACGAAGGGGACGGGGAGCTGTTTTTT,CASSQNEGDGELFF
TRBV27,-,many,TRBJ1-1,TGTGCCAGCAGTTTTCGGCTGACGGTGAACACTGAAGCTTTCTTT,CASSFRLTVNTEAFF
TRBV12-3/TRBV12-4,TRBD2,many,TRBJ2-5,TGTGCCAGCAGGTCCGCTAGCGGGAGGCAAGAGACCCAGTACTTC,CASRSASGRQETQYF
TRBV2,-,many,TRBJ1-1,TGTGCCAGCAGTGTCCGTGTCGCTTTCTTT,CASSVRVAFF
TRBV11-2,TRBD1,many,TRBJ1-2,TGTGCCAGCAGCTTAGTTCTCCAACAGGGGTCTGGTGGCTACACCTTC,CASSLVLQQGSGGYTF
TRBV2,-,many,TRBJ1-2,TGTGCCAGCAGTGAGAGGGCCTATGGCTACACCTTC,CASSERAYGYTF
TRBV6-2/TRBV6-3,TRBD1,-,TRBJ2-1,TGTGCCAGCACTCCGGACAGGGGACTCAATGAGCAGTTCTTC,CASTPDRGLNEQFF
TRBV19,-,few,TRBJ1-5,TGTGCCGGAGGGAAGGGGCCGACCCAGCCCCAGCATTTT,CAGGKGPTQPQHF
TRBV28,-,-,TRBJ1-2,TGTGCCAGCACCCCCCCGGGAGTTGACTATGGCTACACCTTC,CASTPPGVDYGYTF
TRBV15,-,-,TRBJ2-4,TGTGCCACCAGCAGAGCCACGGGACACCTCCAATTAGCCAAAAACATTCAGTACTTC,CATSRATGHLQLAKNIQYF
TRBV10-3,-,-,TRBJ1-6,TGTGCCATCAGTGAGCCTGACCTGGGACGAGGCCCCCTTCGTTCACCCCTCCACTTT,CAISEPDLGRGPLRSPLHF
TRBV11-2,-,many,TRBJ2-4,TGTGCCAGCAGCTTCCTCCTGGGGGTTGACAAAAACATTCAGTACTTC,CASSFLLGVDKNIQYF
TRBV30,-,-,TRBJ1-1,TGTGCCTGGAGAGGGAAGGCCCCCCGAGGTGAAGCTTTCTTT,CAWRGKAPRGEAFF
TRBV10-3,TRBD1,many,TRBJ2-2,TGTGCCTATGGGCCGACAGGGGCGAACACCGGGGAGCTGTTTTTT,CAYGPTGANTGELFF
TRBV20-1,-,-,TRBJ2-5,TGCAGTGCCGGGGGAGGCCAGTACTTC,CSAGGGQYF
TRBV27,-,-,TRBJ2-7,TGTGCCAGCAGTGCCGGGACCCTTGCCTACGAGCAGTACTTC,CASSAGTLAYEQYF
TRBV7-9,-,few,TRBJ2-1,TGTGCCAGCAGCCATTTGGGGTACAATGAGCAGTTCTTC,CASSHLGYNEQFF
TRBV11-2,-,few,TRBJ1-1,TGTGCCAGCAGCTCAATTTCCTATGAGGGCACAACGAACACTGAAGCTTTCTTT,CASSSISYEGTTNTEAFF
TRBV12-3/TRBV12-4,-,-,TRBJ1-6,TGTGCCAGCAGCCCGGACAAGGTAGGCTCACCCCTCCACTTT,CASSPDKVGSPLHF
TRBV12-3/TRBV12-4,-,few,TRBJ1-1,TGTGCCAGCAGGGCTATCCGGACTCGGAACACTGAAGCTTTCTTT,CASRAIRTRNTEAFF
TRBV27,TRBD1,many,TRBJ2-2,TGTGCCAGCACCAACTTAGGACCACAGGGGTGGGGCACCGGGGAGCTGTTTTTT,CASTNLGPQGWGTGELFF
TRBV27,-,-,TRBJ1-6,TGTGCCAGCAGTTACCCGGGGCAAACCCTCCACTTT,CASSYPGQTLHF
TRBV28,-,many,TRBJ1-1,TGTGCCAGCAGCGTTGGAAAGAACACTGAAGCTTTCTTT,CASSVGKNTEAFF
TRBV20-1,-,-,TRBJ1-5,TGCAGTGCTAGAGAGAGTCCAAATCAGCCCCAGCATTTT,CSARESPNQPQHF
TRBV7-9,-,many,TRBJ1-1,TGTGCCAGCAGAGGAGACATGAACACTGAAGCTTTCTTT,CASRGDMNTEAFF
TRBV20-1,TRBD2,many,TRBJ2-7,TGCAGTGCTGACCCTAGCGGGAGGGTCTACGAGCAGTACTTC,CSADPSGRVYEQYF
TRBV30,-,few,TRBJ1-1,TGTGCTGGTTTGGTAATCGAGGGGAACACTGAAGCTTTCTTT,CAGLVIEGNTEAFF
TRBV7-3,-,few,TRBJ2-5,TGTGCCAGCAGCTTAGGGTCCTCCAAAGAGACCCAGTACTTC,CASSLGSSKETQYF
TRBV7-9,-,few,TRBJ2-7,TGTGCCAGCAGCCCCAGACTAGAGCACGAGCAGTACTTC,CASSPRLEHEQYF